This T cell receptor beta chain was sequenced during a study of Ad26.COV2.S vaccination and SARS-CoV-2 variants. General study points: Overall T cell responses may have been underestimated by the analyses of TCR breadth and depth.

Points on this clone: The antigen is not known.

Germline V gene lookup returns CDR1 LNHDA and CDR2 SQIVND (reference sequence). Between the trimmed V and J ends, which lost 6 bases and 4 bases, there was a span of 9 bases. This CDR3 has 13 amino acids. Treatment reported: some 19 received Ad26.COV2.S at low or high dose, single or two shots; 5 received placebo; per-sample allocation not given. On day 63 after the first injection, vaccine and placebo recipients gave samples. The protocol was immunoSEQ multiplex PCR, while the TCRdb copy is restricted to in-frame clones and leaves out a portion. The sample shows some 420,000 clones, roughly 90% of them seen only once.

This receptor was obtained from a person between 18 and 60 years old who received the Ad26.COV2.S COVID-19 vaccine or a placebo. The sample consisted of peripheral blood, taken in a trial of Ad26.COV2.S vaccine versus placebo. This chain uses TRBV19 with TRBJ2-2; D call uncertain. Here the CDR3 reads CASSNYGTGELFF. The DNA for the CDR3 is TGTGCCAGTAGCAACTATGGCACCGGGGAGCTGTTTTTT.